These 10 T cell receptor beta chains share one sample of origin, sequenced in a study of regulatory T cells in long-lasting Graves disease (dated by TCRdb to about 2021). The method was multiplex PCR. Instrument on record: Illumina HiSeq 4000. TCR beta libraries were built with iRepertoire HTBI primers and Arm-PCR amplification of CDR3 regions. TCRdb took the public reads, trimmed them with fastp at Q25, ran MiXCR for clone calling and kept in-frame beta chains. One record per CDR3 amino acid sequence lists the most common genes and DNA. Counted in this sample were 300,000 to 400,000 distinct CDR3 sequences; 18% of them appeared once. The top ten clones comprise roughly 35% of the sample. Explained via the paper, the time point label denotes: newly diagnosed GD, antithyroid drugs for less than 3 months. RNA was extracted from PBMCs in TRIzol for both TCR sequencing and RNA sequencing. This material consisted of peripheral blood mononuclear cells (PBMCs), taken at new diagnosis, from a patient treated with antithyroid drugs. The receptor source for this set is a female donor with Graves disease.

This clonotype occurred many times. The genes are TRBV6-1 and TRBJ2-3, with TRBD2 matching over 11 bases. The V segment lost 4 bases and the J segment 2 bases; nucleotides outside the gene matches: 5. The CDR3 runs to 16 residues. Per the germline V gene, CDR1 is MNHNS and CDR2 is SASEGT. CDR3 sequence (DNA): TGTGCCAGCAGTGGAACTAGCGGGAGTGTCACAGATACGCAGTATTTT. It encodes CASSGTSGSVTDTQYF.

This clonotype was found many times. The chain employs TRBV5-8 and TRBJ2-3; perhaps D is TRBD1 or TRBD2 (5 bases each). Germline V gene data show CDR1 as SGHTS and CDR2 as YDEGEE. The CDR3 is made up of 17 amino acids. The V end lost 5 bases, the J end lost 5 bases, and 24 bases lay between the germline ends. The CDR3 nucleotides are TGTGCCAGCAGTAACCCGGGACCGGCCAACACGGGAGATACGCAGTATTTT. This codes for CASSNPGPANTGDTQYF.

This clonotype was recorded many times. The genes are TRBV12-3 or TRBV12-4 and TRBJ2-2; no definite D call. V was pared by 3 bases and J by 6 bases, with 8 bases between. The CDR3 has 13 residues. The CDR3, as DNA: TGTGCCAGCAGTTTTGGTATTTCCGGGGAGCTGTTTTTT. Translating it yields CASSFGISGELFF.

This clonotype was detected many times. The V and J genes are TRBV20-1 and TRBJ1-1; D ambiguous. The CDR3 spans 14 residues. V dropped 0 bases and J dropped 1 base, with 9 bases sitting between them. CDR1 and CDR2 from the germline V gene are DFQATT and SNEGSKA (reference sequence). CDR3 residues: CSARDGSGNTEAFF. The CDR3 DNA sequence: TGCAGTGCTAGAGACGGCTCAGGGAACACTGAAGCTTTCTTT.

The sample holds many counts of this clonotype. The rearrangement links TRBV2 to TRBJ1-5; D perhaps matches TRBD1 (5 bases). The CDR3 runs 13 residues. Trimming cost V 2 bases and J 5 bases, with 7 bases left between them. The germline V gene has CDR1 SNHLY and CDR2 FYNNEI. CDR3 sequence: CASSEQGHQPQHF. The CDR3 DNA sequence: TGTGCCAGCAGTGAACAGGGCCATCAGCCCCAGCATTTT.

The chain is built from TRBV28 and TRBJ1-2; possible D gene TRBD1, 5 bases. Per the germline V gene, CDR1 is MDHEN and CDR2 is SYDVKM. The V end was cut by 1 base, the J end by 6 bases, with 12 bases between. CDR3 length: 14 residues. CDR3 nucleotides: TGTGCCAGCAGTTTATCCCCGGGGGGGGATGGCTACACCTTC. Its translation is CASSLSPGGDGYTF.

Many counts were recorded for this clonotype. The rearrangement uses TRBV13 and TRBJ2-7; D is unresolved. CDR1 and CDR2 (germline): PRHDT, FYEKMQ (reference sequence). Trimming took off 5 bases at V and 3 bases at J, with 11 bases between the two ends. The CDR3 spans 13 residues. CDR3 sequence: CASSVTRYYEQYF. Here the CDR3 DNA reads TGTGCCAGCAGCGTCACACGGTACTACGAGCAGTACTTC.

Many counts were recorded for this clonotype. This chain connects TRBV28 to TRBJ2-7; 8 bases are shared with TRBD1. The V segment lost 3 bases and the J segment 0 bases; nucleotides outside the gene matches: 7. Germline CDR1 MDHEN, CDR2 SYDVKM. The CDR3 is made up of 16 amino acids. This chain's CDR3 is CASSFYRTGHSYEQYF. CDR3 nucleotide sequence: TGTGCCAGCAGTTTCTACCGGACAGGGCACTCCTACGAGCAGTACTTC.

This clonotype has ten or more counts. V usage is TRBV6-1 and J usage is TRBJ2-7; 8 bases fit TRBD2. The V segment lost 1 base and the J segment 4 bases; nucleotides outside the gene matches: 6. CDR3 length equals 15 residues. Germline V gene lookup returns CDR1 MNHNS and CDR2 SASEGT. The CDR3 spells CASSEVVAGTYEQYF. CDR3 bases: TGTGCCAGCAGTGAAGTGGTAGCGGGAACTTACGAGCAGTACTTC.

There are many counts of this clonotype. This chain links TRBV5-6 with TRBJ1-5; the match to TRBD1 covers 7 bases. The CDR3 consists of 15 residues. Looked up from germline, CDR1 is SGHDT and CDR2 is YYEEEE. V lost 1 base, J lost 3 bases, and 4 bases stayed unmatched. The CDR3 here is CASSLMTGPNQPQHF. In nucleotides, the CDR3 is TGTGCCAGCAGCTTGATGACAGGGCCCAATCAGCCCCAGCATTTT. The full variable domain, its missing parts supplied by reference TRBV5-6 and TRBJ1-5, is DAGVTQSPTHLIKTRGQQVTLRCSPKSGHDTVSWYQQALGQGPQFIFQYYEEEERQRGNFPDRFSGHQFPNYSSELNVNALLLGDSALYLCASSLMTGPNQPQHFGDGTRLSIL.